This T cell receptor beta chain was found in a study of T cells in Graves' hyperthyroidism and ophthalmopathy. This CDR3 spans 13 amino acids. Trimming took off 2 bases at V and 0 bases at J, with 4 bases between the two ends. The germline CDR1 and CDR2 sequences are SNHLY and FYNNEI. This clonotype was counted at least ten times. The TCR beta CDR3 regions underwent amplification using RNA transcripts as the source. Primed by the HTBI set, a first-round RT-PCR was run on the TCR CDR3. Using its own MiXCR run on the multiplex PCR reads, TCRdb lists one record per CDR3 protein. The data contain under 400,000 distinct CDR3 sequences, approximately 25% of them singletons.

The clonotype was recovered from a man in his fifties or sixties with Graves' hyperthyroidism. Sequenced input: blood. The chain combines TRBV2 with TRBJ2-5; unclear D gene. In DNA, the CDR3 is TGTGCCAGCAGTGAAAACAACCAAGAGACCCAGTACTTC. Encoded protein: CASSENNQETQYF.